Reported below is one T cell receptor beta chain. The record originates from a study of shared clonotypes between healthy human individuals. Trimming took off 4 bases at V and 0 bases at J, with 22 bases between the two ends. Per germline, CDR1 MGHRA and CDR2 YSYEKL. The CDR3 has 19 residues. It was CD45RO-negative cells, positively selected for CCR7, that made up naive CD8 cells, with terminally differentiated effector memory CD45RA+ cells excluded. The data were produced by immunoSEQ multiplex PCR, yet TCRdb's version contains in-frame clones alone and is incomplete. This sample carries 500,000 to 700,000 clones, 85% to 95% of them seen once, and the ten largest clones take approximately 0.12%.

The sample taken for sequencing was naive CD8+ T cells sorted from blood. V is TRBV4-1 and J is TRBJ1-3, with D perhaps TRBD1 (6 bases). This clonotype originated in a woman in her twenties or thirties in good health. The DNA of the CDR3 is TGCGCCAGCAGCCGCCCGGGGGCAGGGGTCACGAGCTCTGGAAACACCATATATTTT. Its protein is CASSRPGAGVTSSGNTIYF.